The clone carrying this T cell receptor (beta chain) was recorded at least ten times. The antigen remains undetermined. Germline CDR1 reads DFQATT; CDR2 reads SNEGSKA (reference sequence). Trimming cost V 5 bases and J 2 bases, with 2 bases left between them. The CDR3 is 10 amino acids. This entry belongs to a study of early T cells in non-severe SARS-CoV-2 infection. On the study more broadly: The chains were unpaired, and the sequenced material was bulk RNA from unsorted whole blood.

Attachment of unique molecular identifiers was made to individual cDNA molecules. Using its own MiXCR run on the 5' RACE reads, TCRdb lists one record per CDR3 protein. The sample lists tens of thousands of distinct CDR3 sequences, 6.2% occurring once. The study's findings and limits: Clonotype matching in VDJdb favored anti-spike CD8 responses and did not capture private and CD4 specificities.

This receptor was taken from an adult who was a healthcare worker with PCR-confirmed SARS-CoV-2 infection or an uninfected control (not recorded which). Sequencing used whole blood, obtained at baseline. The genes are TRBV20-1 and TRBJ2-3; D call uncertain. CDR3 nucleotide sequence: TGCAGTGCTTACACAGATACGCAGTATTTT. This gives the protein CSAYTDTQYF.